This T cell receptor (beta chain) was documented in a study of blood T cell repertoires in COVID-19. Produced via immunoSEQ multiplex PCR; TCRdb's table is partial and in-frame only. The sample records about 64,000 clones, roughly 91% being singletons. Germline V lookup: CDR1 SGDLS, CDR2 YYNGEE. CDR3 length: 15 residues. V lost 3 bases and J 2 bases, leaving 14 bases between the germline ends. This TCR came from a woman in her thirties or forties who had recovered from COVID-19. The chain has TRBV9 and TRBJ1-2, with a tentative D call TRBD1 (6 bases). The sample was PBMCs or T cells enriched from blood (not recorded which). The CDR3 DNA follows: TGTGCCAGCAGCGGGGACAACGTATTAAACTATGGCTACACCTTC. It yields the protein CASSGDNVLNYGYTF.